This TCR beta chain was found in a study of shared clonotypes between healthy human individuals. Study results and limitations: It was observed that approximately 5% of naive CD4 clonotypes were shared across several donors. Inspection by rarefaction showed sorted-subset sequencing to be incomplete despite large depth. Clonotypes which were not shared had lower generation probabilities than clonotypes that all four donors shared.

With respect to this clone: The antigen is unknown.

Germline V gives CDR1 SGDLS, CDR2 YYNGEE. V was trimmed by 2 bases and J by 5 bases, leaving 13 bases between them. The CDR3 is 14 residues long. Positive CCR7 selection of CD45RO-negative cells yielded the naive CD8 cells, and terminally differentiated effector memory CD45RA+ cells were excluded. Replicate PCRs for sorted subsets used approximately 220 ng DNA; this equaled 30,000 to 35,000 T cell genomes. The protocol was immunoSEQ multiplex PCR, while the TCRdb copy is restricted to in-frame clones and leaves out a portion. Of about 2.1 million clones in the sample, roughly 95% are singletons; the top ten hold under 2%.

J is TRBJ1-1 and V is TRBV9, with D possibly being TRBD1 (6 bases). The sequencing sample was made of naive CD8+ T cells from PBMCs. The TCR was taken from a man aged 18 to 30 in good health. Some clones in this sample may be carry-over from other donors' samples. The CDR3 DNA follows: TGTGCCAGCAGCGTGGACAGATTGGGGACTGAAGCTTTCTTT. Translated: CASSVDRLGTEAFF.